These 29 T cell receptor beta chains share one sample of origin, sequenced in a study of OX40 agonist ivuxolimab in advanced cancers. Some clones are missing from TCRdb's copy, which holds only in-frame ones; the method was immunoSEQ multiplex PCR. The sample yields roughly 43,000 clones, roughly 90% seen once. Here the sequenced sample was CD4+ or CD8+ T cells sorted from blood, taken in a trial of the OX40 agonist ivuxolimab. These receptors were taken from an adult with an advanced solid tumor such as melanoma, head and neck, liver or kidney cancer.

The gene calls are TRBV5-6 and TRBJ2-7; 7 nucleotides match TRBD2. This CDR3 region has 16 residues. Trimming took 0 bases from V and 1 from J; bases not matched to a gene: 7. Germline V gene lookup returns CDR1 SGHDT and CDR2 YYEEEE. The CDR3 loop is CASSLVGLGGSYEQYF. The CDR3 DNA follows: TGTGCCAGCAGCTTGGTTGGGTTGGGGGGGTCCTACGAGCAGTACTTC.

The chain carries TRBV5-8 and TRBJ2-1, with 10 bases aligning to TRBD1. The CDR3 length is 15 residues. Germline V CDR1 and CDR2: SGHTS, YDEGEE. With V trimmed by 4 bases and J by 3 bases, 4 bases remained unmatched. CDR3 DNA sequence: TGTGCCAGCAGCCCCGGACAGGGGGGCTACAATGAGCAGTTCTTC. This codes for CASSPGQGGYNEQFF.

The chain combines TRBV2 with TRBJ1-1; D might be TRBD1 (6 bases). The CDR3 length is 16 residues. Germline assignment: CDR1 SNHLY and CDR2 FYNNEI. V lost 5 bases to trimming and J lost 0 bases, with 16 bases between them. The CDR3 sequence: CASSFPTGPLNTEAFF. CDR3 coding DNA: TGTGCCAGCAGTTTCCCGACAGGCCCCCTGAACACTGAAGCTTTCTTT.

The genes are TRBV5-6 and TRBJ2-2; 14 bases align to TRBD2. Trimming at V came to 0 bases and at J to 0 bases, leaving 4 bases not matched to a gene. Germline CDR1 and CDR2: SGHDT and YYEEEE. The CDR3 is 19 residues long. CDR3 bases: TGTGCCAGCAGCTTGGGGACTAGCGGGGGGCCCGCGAACACCGGGGAGCTGTTTTTT. Its protein product is CASSLGTSGGPANTGELFF.

V is TRBV6-5 and J is TRBJ1-6; 9 bases map to TRBD1. The CDR3 has 13 residues. With V trimmed by 7 bases and J by 5 bases, 0 bases remained unmatched. CDR1 MNHEY and CDR2 SVGAGI come from the germline V gene. The CDR3 bases are TGTGCCAGCAACAGGGGGCATAATTCACCCCTCCACTTT. Its protein is CASNRGHNSPLHF.

This clone was detected once. This rearrangement joins TRBV4-1 to TRBJ2-1; tentatively, D is TRBD1 (6 bases). Between the trimmed V and J ends, which lost 0 bases and 4 bases, there was a span of 7 bases. This CDR3 is built from 14 residues. Germline CDR1 is MGHRA and CDR2 is YSYEKL. This CDR3 reads CASSQEGQYNEQFF. CDR3 nucleotides: TGCGCCAGCAGCCAAGAGGGACAATACAATGAGCAGTTCTTC.

The sample holds a few counts of this clone. CDR3 loop: CSVEDGYGYTF. The CDR3 region has the DNA TGCAGCGTTGAGGACGGCTATGGCTACACCTTC. The chain links TRBV29-1 to TRBJ1-2; no definite D call. V was cut by 3 bases and J by 4 bases, with 6 bases left in between. Germline CDR1 is SQVTM and CDR2 is ANQGSEA. The CDR3 length is 11 residues.

The genes are TRBV25-1 and TRBJ1-1, with D possibly TRBD1 on 5 matching bases. Germline-derived CDR1 and CDR2 are MGHDK and SYGVNS. Trimming took 7 bases from V and 3 from J, leaving 9 bases between them. The CDR3 contains 12 residues. The CDR3 DNA reads TGTGCCAGCATCAAAGGGGACACTGAAGCTTTCTTT. This translates into CASIKGDTEAFF.

The V and J genes are TRBV11-2 and TRBJ1-5; 8 nucleotides agree with TRBD1. Germline lookup yields CDR1 SGHAT and CDR2 FQNNGV. J gave up 6 bases and V 5 bases, and 9 bases lay outside the gene matches. This CDR3 has 15 amino acids. The CDR3 sequence: CASSQGQGSFQPQHF. Here the CDR3 DNA reads TGTGCCAGCAGCCAAGGACAGGGTTCTTTTCAGCCCCAGCATTTT.

This clone was seen more than once but under ten times. The genes are TRBV28 and TRBJ1-1; 7 bases agree with TRBD1. The junction had 14 bases not matched to a gene; V was cut back by 6 bases and J by 4 bases. Germline loops: CDR1 MDHEN, CDR2 SYDVKM. CDR3 length equals 16 residues. The CDR3 here is CASSRTGEGVPTEAFF. The CDR3 nucleotides are TGTGCCAGCAGCCGAACAGGGGAGGGTGTTCCCACTGAAGCTTTCTTT.

By share, this clone counts as large (0.1 to 1%). This specimen includes other DNA sequences encoding the same CDR3. The chain has TRBV5-4 and TRBJ1-2; D is possibly TRBD1 (5 bases). Trimming took off 1 base at V and 4 bases at J, with 11 bases between the two ends. CDR1 and CDR2 (germline): SGHNT, YYREEE (reference sequence). CDR3 length: 14 residues. CDR3 amino acids: CASSLSGTRYGYTF. The DNA of the CDR3 is TGTGCCAGCAGCTTGTCCGGGACCCGCTATGGCTACACCTTC.

The chain links TRBV9 to TRBJ2-3, with D perhaps given as TRBD1 or TRBD2 (5 bases each). The germline gives CDR1 SGDLS, CDR2 YYNGEE. V lost 4 bases to trimming and J lost 0 bases, with 18 bases between them. This CDR3 is 17 amino acids long. This CDR3 is CASSHPLRDHSTDTQYF. Written as DNA, the CDR3 is TGTGCCAGCAGCCACCCCCTGAGGGACCATAGCACAGATACGCAGTATTTT.

This chain's CDR3 is CASSLPGQGLQETQYF. In DNA form, the CDR3 reads TGTGCCAGCAGCCTCCCGGGACAGGGCCTCCAAGAGACCCAGTACTTC. The genes are TRBV13 and TRBJ2-5; TRBD1 aligns across 9 bases. Germline V gene data show CDR1 as PRHDT and CDR2 as FYEKMQ (reference sequence). V trimming: 5 bases; J trimming: 1 base; junction bases outside the gene matches: 8. The CDR3 spans 16 residues. The full variable domain, rest sourced from reference TRBV13 and TRBJ2-5, is AAGVIQSPRHLIKEKRETATLKCYPIPRHDTVYWYQQGPGQDPQFLISFYEKMQSDKGSIPDRFSAQQFSDYHSELNMSSLELGDSALYFCASSLPGQGLQETQYFGPGTRLLVL.

V and J are TRBV7-9 and TRBJ2-1, with D uncertain. The V end was cut by 1 base, the J end by 5 bases, with 9 bases between. Germline CDR1 SEHNR, CDR2 FQNEAQ (reference sequence). This CDR3 is built from 14 residues. The CDR3 reads CASSLEIENNEQFF. CDR3 nucleotide sequence: TGTGCCAGCAGCTTAGAGATCGAGAACAATGAGCAGTTCTTC.

The chain is built from TRBV2 and TRBJ2-3, with TRBD1 matching over 7 bases. CDR3 length: 15 amino acids. Germline CDR1 SNHLY, CDR2 FYNNEI. With 3 bases clipped from V and 0 bases from J, the junction kept 3 bases outside the gene matches. The DNA of the CDR3 is TGTGCCAGCAGTGAGGGACAGATGAGCACAGATACGCAGTATTTT. Amino acids: CASSEGQMSTDTQYF.

The V and J genes are TRBV11-2 and TRBJ2-7; no reliable D call. Trimming removed 0 bases at V and 6 bases at J, with 15 bases between. Germline lookup yields CDR1 SGHAT and CDR2 FQNNGV. The CDR3 has 15 residues. Here the CDR3 reads CASSLDSLRQSEQYF. The CDR3 nucleotides read TGTGCCAGCAGCTTAGATTCCCTCAGGCAAAGCGAGCAGTACTTC.

The chain recombines TRBV9 with TRBJ1-2; D remains unclear. The germline V and J ends were trimmed by 3 bases and 2 bases, with 11 bases remaining between them. This CDR3 is 14 amino acids long. The germline gives CDR1 SGDLS, CDR2 YYNGEE. Written as DNA, the CDR3 is TGTGCCAGCAGCGAAGCAGGAGAAAACTATGGCTACACCTTC. Residues: CASSEAGENYGYTF.

The chain employs TRBV7-2 and TRBJ2-7; unclear D gene. This CDR3 is built from 14 residues. CDR1 is SGHTA, CDR2 FQGNSA, per germline. Trimming pared 0 bases from V and 3 bases from J, leaving 9 bases between. CDR3: CASSLALQLYEQYF. In nucleotides, the CDR3 is TGTGCCAGCAGCTTAGCCTTGCAGCTCTACGAGCAGTACTTC.

CDR3 sequence reads: CASSSGLSNQPQHF. CDR3 sequence (DNA): TGTGCCAGCAGCTCAGGGCTGAGCAATCAGCCCCAGCATTTT. The genes are TRBV5-5 and TRBJ1-5; a weak D match, TRBD1 (5 bases). The germline V gene has CDR1 SGHKS and CDR2 YYEKEE (reference sequence). The V end lost 3 bases, the J end lost 1 base, and 8 bases lay between the germline ends. The CDR3 extends over 14 amino acids.

V and J are TRBV14 and TRBJ2-5; either TRBD1 or TRBD2 may supply D (5 bases each). Deletions cut 0 bases from V and 4 bases from J, with 12 bases between. Per germline, CDR1 SGHDN and CDR2 FVKESK. This CDR3 has 15 residues. Here the CDR3 DNA reads TGTGCCAGCAGCCAAGATAGATGGGGGAGAGAGACCCAGTACTTC. Its protein is CASSQDRWGRETQYF.

This chain's CDR3 is CASSQEAGYGYTF. CDR3 sequence (DNA): TGCGCCAGCAGCCAGGAGGCTGGCTATGGCTACACCTTC. The chain couples TRBV4-3 to TRBJ1-2, with D uncertain. The germline V gene encodes CDR1 LGHNA and CDR2 YSLEER. The V end lost 3 bases, the J end lost 4 bases, and 9 bases lay between the germline ends. The length of the CDR3 is 13 residues.

About this clone itself: Its ends do not fully match the called genes, so a read error is possible. J is TRBJ2-2 and V is TRBV7-7; 8 bases map to TRBD1. The CDR3 loop spans 15 amino acids. CDR1 and CDR2 (germline): SSHAT, FNYEAQ (reference sequence). Written as DNA, the CDR3 is TGTGCTAGCAGCCCGACAGGGGAGCTTAACGGGGAGCTGTTTTTT. This sequence encodes CASSPTGELNGELFF.

The chain links TRBV5-1 to TRBJ2-2; 13 nucleotides match TRBD2. This CDR3 comprises 16 residues. Germline trimming cut 4 bases from V and 4 bases from J; bases unmatched to any gene: 4. Germline assignment: CDR1 SGHRS and CDR2 YFSETQ. CDR3: CASSVLAGGRTGELFF. As DNA, the CDR3 is TGCGCCAGCAGCGTACTAGCGGGAGGGCGCACCGGGGAGCTGTTTTTT.

The chain combines TRBV28 with TRBJ2-7, with 8 nucleotides matching TRBD2. Looked up from germline, CDR1 is MDHEN and CDR2 is SYDVKM. Trimming took 6 bases from V and 4 from J; bases not matched to a gene: 11. The CDR3 sequence is 15 residues long. Here the CDR3 reads CASRPTVAGIYEQYF. The CDR3, as DNA: TGTGCCAGCAGACCGACGGTAGCGGGAATTTACGAGCAGTACTTC.

CDR3 in DNA: TGTGCCAGTAGTATAGCCACACGGGGGAGCTACAATGAGCAGTTCTTC. Residues: CASSIATRGSYNEQFF. The rearrangement uses TRBV19 and TRBJ2-1; D is possibly TRBD2 (6 bases). The V gene's germline CDR1 is LNHDA and CDR2 SQIVND (reference sequence). The length of the CDR3 is 16 residues. Trimming took 1 base from V and 3 from J, leaving 13 bases between them.

Comment on this clone: The sample carries other DNA sequences with the same CDR3. The rearrangement links TRBV9 to TRBJ1-1, with a tentative D call TRBD1 (5 bases). V shed 0 bases and J shed 0 bases, with 9 bases lying between them. Germline CDR1 is SGDLS and CDR2 is YYNGEE. This CDR3 is built from 15 residues. The chain's CDR3 is CASSVGGGVNTEAFF. CDR3 DNA sequence: TGTGCCAGCAGCGTAGGTGGAGGGGTGAACACTGAAGCTTTCTTT.

This clone was seen just once. The chain has TRBV5-1 and TRBJ2-7; D gene unclear. The CDR3 runs to 13 residues. The V gene lost 7 bases and the J gene lost 2 bases, with 13 bases spanning the gap. Looked up from germline, CDR1 is SGHRS and CDR2 is YFSETQ. CDR3 bases: TGCGCCAGCTGCGAGAATTCAGCCTACGAGCAGTACTTC. It specifies CASCENSAYEQYF.

This clone was observed a handful of times. In the same sample, other DNA sequences code for this CDR3. The chain recombines TRBV5-4 with TRBJ1-5; D is unclear. This CDR3 is built from 12 residues. V dropped 2 bases and J dropped 4 bases, with 4 bases sitting between them. CDR1 and CDR2 from the germline V gene are SGHNT and YYREEE (reference sequence). CDR3 in amino acids: CASSFGNQPQHF. DNA of the CDR3: TGTGCCAGCAGCTTCGGTAATCAGCCCCAGCATTTT.

The V gene is TRBV25-1, the J gene TRBJ2-3; D is possibly TRBD1 (6 bases). The CDR3 covers 14 residues. With 6 bases removed from V and 1 base from J, the gap between germline ends came to 11 bases. The germline V gene encodes CDR1 MGHDK and CDR2 SYGVNS. The CDR3 DNA is TGTGCCAGCAGGTACAGGGACCGCACAGATACGCAGTATTTT. It yields the protein CASRYRDRTDTQYF.